The clone carrying this TCR beta chain ranks as medium-sized. The library was built for alpha chains, so this beta chain is an off-target read and its size means little. This sample stems from a study of spatial heterogeneity in lung cancer. Study details: Consistent detection of more beta-chain than alpha-chain sequences was observed.

As to time point: sample taken at primary tumor resection. TCRs were sequenced from unsorted whole RNA of tumor, nontumor lung or PBMC. The donor group consisted of over 60 patients who had untreated, early-stage non-small cell lung cancer. After removal of 8 bases from V and 3 bases from J, the junction contained 7 bases not matched to a gene. From germline, CDR1 is DFQATT and CDR2 SNEGSKA (reference sequence). This CDR3 has 13 residues. Each TCR cDNA molecule carried a unique molecular identifier. Using its own MiXCR run on the 5' RACE reads, TCRdb lists one record per CDR3 protein. The table includes 4,000 to 5,500 distinct CDR3 sequences, roughly 18% detected once.

The J gene is TRBJ2-7, the V gene TRBV20-1; 10 bases are shared with TRBD1. The sample here was normal lung tissue next to the tumor, taken at surgery. The clonotype originates from a male donor with early-stage non-small cell lung cancer. The CDR3 sequence: CSKLGTGDYEQYF. The CDR3 region has the DNA TGCAGTAAACTTGGGACAGGGGACTACGAGCAGTACTTC.